The 18 T cell receptor beta chains below were found in one sample sequenced in a study of OX40 agonist ivuxolimab in advanced cancers. Using immunoSEQ multiplex PCR, the repertoire was profiled, and TCRdb retains in-frame clones only, with some absent. The sample has 95,000 to 150,000 clones, 93% seen once. Sequences were derived from CD4+ or CD8+ T cells sorted from blood, sampled in a trial of the OX40 agonist ivuxolimab. These receptor sequences come from an adult with an advanced solid tumor such as melanoma, head and neck, liver or kidney cancer.

The CDR3 DNA sequence: TGTGCCAGCACCTCCGGGTTGGGGCTAGCAGGGAATGAGCAGTTCTTC. Amino acids: CASTSGLGLAGNEQFF. V is TRBV7-3 and J is TRBJ2-1; the D call may be TRBD1 or TRBD2 (5 bases each). Germline V gene sequence: CDR1 SGHTA, CDR2 FQGTGA. Trimming removed 7 bases at V and 7 bases at J, with 23 bases between. The CDR3 spans 16 residues. The full variable domain, its missing parts supplied by reference TRBV7-3 and TRBJ2-1, is GAGVSQTPSNKVTEKGKYVELRCDPISGHTALYWYRQSLGQGPEFLIYFQGTGAADDSGLPNDRFFAVRPEGSVSTLKIQRTERGDSAVYLCASTSGLGLAGNEQFFGPGTRLTVL.

V and J are TRBV10-1 and TRBJ1-1; D is perhaps TRBD1 (5 bases). The CDR3 runs to 14 residues. CDR1 and CDR2 from the germline V gene are WNHNN and SYGVQD (reference sequence). V shed 3 bases and J shed 4 bases, with 12 bases lying between them. The chain's CDR3 is CASSESGGTTEAFF. CDR3 DNA: TGCGCCAGCAGTGAAAGCGGGGGTACCACTGAAGCTTTCTTT.

The chain links TRBV28 to TRBJ2-7; 11 bases agree with TRBD1. The V and J ends lost 2 bases and 7 bases, in that order; junction bases with no gene match: 7. This CDR3 is 15 amino acids long. Germline CDR1 reads MDHEN; CDR2 reads SYDVKM. CDR3 protein: CASSLLGTGGWEQYF. The CDR3 nucleotides are TGTGCCAGCAGTTTACTCGGGACAGGGGGGTGGGAGCAGTACTTC. The full variable domain, in which reference TRBV28 and TRBJ2-7 provide the parts outside the CDR3, is DVKVTQSSRYLVKRTGEKVFLECVQDMDHENMFWYRQDPGLGLRLIYFSYDVKMKEKGDIPEGYSVSREKKERFSLILESASTNQTSMYLCASSLLGTGGWEQYFGPGTRLTVT.

CDR3 bases: TGTGCCAGCAGGGCAGGGGGCGCTTTTCTCCAGCCCCAGCATTTT. Amino acid sequence: CASRAGGAFLQPQHF. The chain is built from TRBV6-5 and TRBJ1-5; 8 bases line up with TRBD1. Germline loops: CDR1 MNHEY, CDR2 SVGAGI. With 6 bases clipped from V and 7 bases from J, the junction kept 11 bases outside the gene matches. The CDR3 sequence is 15 residues long.

The chain has TRBV2 and TRBJ2-6; the D is unclear. The CDR3 sequence is 12 residues long. The germline V and J ends were trimmed by 4 bases and 2 bases, with 0 bases remaining between them. The V gene's germline CDR1 is SNHLY and CDR2 FYNNEI. This CDR3 is CASSAGANVLTF. For the CDR3, the DNA is TGTGCCAGCAGTGCTGGGGCCAACGTCCTGACTTTC.

The chain links TRBV5-8 to TRBJ2-5; TRBD2 matches 8 bases. There are 17 residues in the CDR3. V dropped 0 bases and J dropped 5; count of bases not matched to a gene: 12. Germline V gene sequence: CDR1 SGHTS, CDR2 YDEGEE. Here the CDR3 DNA reads TGTGCCAGCAGCTTGGGCTCTAGGCTAGCGGGCGGGGAGACCCAGTACTTC. Translated: CASSLGSRLAGGETQYF.

The rearrangement uses TRBV5-1 and TRBJ2-4; 7 nucleotides match TRBD1. Germline lookup yields CDR1 SGHRS and CDR2 YFSETQ. Trimming cost V 0 bases and J 1 base; bases outside gene matches: 4. The CDR3 spans 16 residues. CDR3 in amino acids: CASSLVPTGAKNIQYF. The DNA of the CDR3 is TGCGCCAGCAGCTTGGTACCGACAGGGGCCAAAAACATTCAGTACTTC.

The V and J genes are TRBV19 and TRBJ2-7; D unclear. The CDR3 runs to 15 residues. The germline V gene encodes CDR1 LNHDA and CDR2 SQIVND (reference sequence). The V gene lost 3 bases and the J gene lost 3 bases, with 15 bases spanning the gap. CDR3 sequence (DNA): TGTGCCAGTAGTATTGCGGAACGGAGTAGCTACGAGCAGTACTTC. Translating it yields CASSIAERSSYEQYF.

This clone was counted a few times. This chain links TRBV27 with TRBJ2-1, with 8 bases identical to TRBD2. Looked up from germline, CDR1 is MNHEY and CDR2 is SMNVEV (reference sequence). The junction had 6 bases not matched to a gene; V was cut back by 6 bases and J by 2 bases. This CDR3 spans 15 amino acids. DNA of the CDR3: TGTGCCAGCAGAGGAGCGGGAGTCCCCTACAATGAGCAGTTCTTC. Amino acids: CASRGAGVPYNEQFF.

V and J are TRBV9 and TRBJ1-1; a possible D gene is TRBD1 (5 bases). The CDR3 has 16 amino acids. V lost 0 bases and J 5 bases, leaving 17 bases between the germline ends. Germline lookup yields CDR1 SGDLS and CDR2 YYNGEE. CDR3 protein: CASSVVPQGGKTEAFF. CDR3 nucleotide sequence: TGTGCCAGCAGCGTAGTCCCGCAGGGTGGGAAGACTGAAGCTTTCTTT.

The genes are TRBV30 and TRBJ1-1; no clear D gene. The CDR3 is 13 residues long. With 0 bases removed from V and 0 bases from J, the gap between germline ends came to 5 bases. Germline assignment: CDR1 GTSNPN and CDR2 SVGIG (reference sequence). In DNA form, the CDR3 reads TGTGCCTGGAGTGTGCAAATGAACACTGAAGCTTTCTTT. Its translation: CAWSVQMNTEAFF. The full variable domain, with the rest looked up from reference TRBV30 and TRBJ1-1, is SQTIHQWPATLVQPVGSPLSLECTVEGTSNPNLYWYRQAAGRGLQLLFYSVGIGQISSEVPQNLSASRPQDRQFILSSKKLLLSDSGFYLCAWSVQMNTEAFFGQGTRLTVV.

The chain recombines TRBV9 with TRBJ2-7; D gene uncertain. Germline-derived CDR1 and CDR2 are SGDLS and YYNGEE. This CDR3 region has 14 residues. The V gene lost 4 bases and the J gene lost 0 bases, with 11 bases spanning the gap. This CDR3 is CASSTLGSSYEQYF. DNA of the CDR3: TGTGCCAGCAGCACCCTGGGTTCCTCCTACGAGCAGTACTTC.

This chain links TRBV7-2 with TRBJ1-5; D is uncertain. CDR1 and CDR2 from the germline V gene are SGHTA and FQGNSA. The CDR3 totals 18 residues. V was cut by 1 base and J by 6 bases, with 22 bases left in between. The CDR3 region has the DNA TGTGCCAGCAGCTTAGATTATCCGGGCGCTACAGCGCGTCAGCCCCAGCATTTT. Protein sequence: CASSLDYPGATARQPQHF.

This chain uses TRBV4-1 with TRBJ2-3; no clear D. The CDR3 is 16 amino acids. V gave up 1 base and J gave up 2 bases, with 13 bases separating them. Germline lookup yields CDR1 MGHRA and CDR2 YSYEKL. The CDR3 DNA is TGCGCCAGCAGCCAAGTTAACATGGGGTTCACAGATACGCAGTATTTT. It codes for CASSQVNMGFTDTQYF.

The chain employs TRBV7-2 and TRBJ2-1; TRBD2 matches at 8 bases. The CDR3 spans 13 residues. Germline V gene sequence: CDR1 SGHTA, CDR2 FQGNSA. Trimming at V came to 0 bases and at J to 15 bases, leaving 7 bases not matched to a gene. The CDR3 protein is CASSLATREGVFF. The CDR3, as DNA: TGTGCCAGCAGCTTAGCTACACGGGAGGGCGTGTTCTTC.

V gene TRBV6-1 combines with J gene TRBJ2-7, with unresolved D. V lost 6 bases and J lost 3, with 12 bases in between. The germline gives CDR1 MNHNS, CDR2 SASEGT. There are 13 residues in the CDR3. The CDR3 loop is CASRGWQNYEQYF. The DNA for the CDR3 is TGTGCCAGCAGAGGCTGGCAGAACTACGAGCAGTACTTC.

The chain combines TRBV6-6 with TRBJ2-7; 8 positions match TRBD2. V lost 2 bases to trimming and J lost 1 base; unmatched junction nucleotides: 4. The germline V gene has CDR1 MNHNY and CDR2 SVGAGI (reference sequence). The CDR3 is made up of 15 amino acids. CDR3 loop: CASSYIAGKSYEQYF. CDR3 DNA: TGTGCCAGCAGTTACATAGCGGGGAAGTCCTACGAGCAGTACTTC.

The chain links TRBV19 to TRBJ2-3, with 9 bases fitting TRBD1. V shed 9 bases and J 0 bases; nucleotides not matched to a gene: 4. The germline gives CDR1 LNHDA, CDR2 SQIVND (reference sequence). The CDR3 covers 14 residues. CDR3 DNA: TGTGCCAGCGGACAGGGGTCTAGCACAGATACGCAGTATTTT. The encoded protein is CASGQGSSTDTQYF.